This TCR beta chain is from a study of T cells in Graves' hyperthyroidism and ophthalmopathy. TCR beta CDR3 region amplification was performed from RNA transcripts. A set of HTBI primers served as the primers for a first-round RT-PCR of the TCR CDR3. TCRdb passed the multiplex PCR reads through MiXCR, listing each CDR3 protein once. The data show about 320,000 distinct CDR3 sequences, over 15% seen once. Trimming pared 0 bases from V and 7 bases from J, leaving 14 bases between. CDR3 size: 14 residues. Germline CDR1 is SGHKS and CDR2 is YYEKEE (reference sequence). Only a few counts were recorded for this clonotype.

Sequencing was done on a sample of blood. The V call is TRBV5-5, the J call TRBJ2-7; D is undetermined. The clonotype originates from a man aged 30 to 45 with Graves' hyperthyroidism. CDR3 bases: TGTGCCAGCAGCTTGGAGTGGGCAGTGGGGGAGCAGTACTTC. Its translation: CASSLEWAVGEQYF.